Presented here are 6 T cell receptor beta chains from one specimen sequenced in a study of ipilimumab plus nivolumab after autologous stem cell transplantation. Generated by immunoSEQ multiplex PCR, the TCRdb table keeps only in-frame clones and is missing some. Here the sample spans approximately 84,000 clones, 83% being singletons. The sequenced sample was PBMCs, obtained in a trial of ipilimumab plus nivolumab as post-transplant consolidation. The receptors here all came from a male donor with diffuse large B-cell lymphoma.

The genes are TRBV27 and TRBJ2-3, with TRBD2 as a possible D gene (7 bases). Germline V CDR1 and CDR2: MNHEY, SMNVEV (reference sequence). Trimming stripped 7 bases from V and 1 base from J, with 18 bases between. There are 16 residues in the CDR3. CDR3 coding DNA: TGTGCCAGCACCAAAGAAGTCGGGGGGCGCACAGATACGCAGTATTTT. Encoded protein: CASTKEVGGRTDTQYF.

V usage is TRBV5-4 and J usage is TRBJ2-2; 9 bases agree with TRBD1. The V gene's germline CDR1 is SGHNT and CDR2 YYREEE (reference sequence). This CDR3 has 16 residues. V shed 4 bases and J 3 bases; nucleotides not matched to a gene: 7. CDR3 coding DNA: TGTGCCAGCAGCAAGAAGACAGGGGGGGACACCGGGGAGCTGTTTTTT. It translates to CASSKKTGGDTGELFF.

CDR3 loop: CASSLQVPGANVLTF. The DNA for the CDR3 is TGTGCCAGCAGTTTACAGGTCCCTGGGGCCAACGTCCTGACTTTC. The rearrangement joins TRBV6-5 to TRBJ2-6; D perhaps matches TRBD1 (5 bases). The V end was cut by 4 bases, the J end by 2 bases, with 9 bases between. The CDR3 has 15 residues. Germline V CDR1 and CDR2: MNHEY, SVGAGI.

This chain uses TRBV19 with TRBJ2-3; no definite D call. CDR1 LNHDA and CDR2 SQIVND come from the germline V gene (reference sequence). This CDR3 comprises 14 residues. V gave up 1 base and J gave up 4 bases, with 9 bases separating them. As DNA, the CDR3 is TGTGCCAGTAGTATAGGGGTCAGCCCAGATACGCAGTATTTT. This gives the protein CASSIGVSPDTQYF.

This chain uses TRBV18 with TRBJ2-3; TRBD2 agrees at 8 bases. The CDR3 has 16 residues. Germline loops: CDR1 KGHSH, CDR2 LQKENI. V shed 1 base, J shed 2 bases, and the junction held 5 bases outside the gene matches. Written as DNA, the CDR3 is TGTGCCAGCTCACCACGGCGGGGGGCAGCCACAGATACGCAGTATTTT. Translation gives CASSPRRGAATDTQYF.

This clone was recorded a few times. This chain joins TRBV5-6 and TRBJ2-3, with a tentative D call TRBD2 (6 bases). The CDR3 sequence is 14 residues long. The germline V gene encodes CDR1 SGHDT and CDR2 YYEEEE. Trimming cost V 4 bases and J 2 bases, with 11 bases left between them. Here the CDR3 reads CASSARGSTDTQYF. The CDR3 DNA sequence: TGTGCCAGCAGCGCCCGGGGGTCCACAGATACGCAGTATTTT. The whole variable domain, filled in from reference TRBV5-6 and TRBJ2-3, reads DAGVTQSPTHLIKTRGQQVTLRCSPKSGHDTVSWYQQALGQGPQFIFQYYEEEERQRGNFPDRFSGHQFPNYSSELNVNALLLGDSALYLCASSARGSTDTQYFGPGTRLTVL.